This is a list of T cell receptor beta chains from one sample in a study of T cells and copy number aberrations in small-cell lung cancer. Only in-frame clones appear in the TCRdb table, and some are missing; sequencing was by immunoSEQ multiplex PCR. The profile shows over a thousand clones, about 88% of them singletons. Source material: tumor tissue. The receptors were gathered from a man in his sixties with small cell lung cancer. CDR3s include the opening cysteine and the closing phenylalanine or tryptophan. A D gene is named only where the DNA matches it firmly. Expanded clones get a size class; other rows say once, few or many, or leave the size out.

TRBJ1-2 NA TRBV5-1 NA TGCGCCAGCAGCTTGGCTTCGTGGACTGGGGGCTACACCTTC CASSLASWTGGYTF
TRBJ1-2 TRBD1 TRBV7-9 NA TGTGCCAGCAGCCCTAGACAGGGGTACTATGGCTACACCTTC CASSPRQGYYGYTF
TRBJ2-5 TRBD2 TRBV19 NA TGTGCCAGTAGTCCCGGGACTAGCGAGACCCAGTACTTC CASSPGTSETQYF
TRBJ2-3 TRBD2 TRBV11-2 NA TGTGCCAGCAGCTTAGGTGGACTAGCGGGGGGAACCACAGATATGCAGTATTTT CASSLGGLAGGTTDMQYF
TRBJ2-5 NA TRBV29-1 NA TGCAGCGTAGTAGCGACGCCGCAAGAGACCCAGTACTTC CSVVATPQETQYF
TRBJ1-2 NA TRBV11-1 few TGTGCCAGCAGCTTAGCGATGGAGGAAAACTATGGCTACACCTTC CASSLAMEENYGYTF
TRBJ2-1 NA TRBV19 NA TGTGCCAGTAGTATAGAACTGACATCCTACAATGAGCAGTTCTTC CASSIELTSYNEQFF
TRBJ2-7 TRBD1 TRBV6-1 NA TGTGCCAGCAGTTTAAGGGACAGTCACTACGAGCAGTACTTC CASSLRDSHYEQYF
TRBJ2-2 NA TRBV7-2 once TGTGCCAGCAGCTTAAGACCCCCGGAGCGCGCCGGGGAGCTGGTTTTT CASSLRPPERAGELVF
TRBJ1-5 NA TRBV7-8 NA TGTGCCAGCAGCTTAGAGGATAATCAGCCCCAGCATTTT CASSLEDNQPQHF
TRBJ2-6 NA TRBV9 NA TGTGCCAGCCTCAAACAAAGTCGGGCCAACGTCCTGACTTTC CASLKQSRANVLTF
TRBJ1-2 NA TRBV4-2 few TGTGCCAGCAGCCAAGAGAGAGTAGGCAGTGGCTACACCTTC CASSQERVGSGYTF
TRBJ2-1 NA TRBV6-5 NA TGTACCAGCAGTAAACCGGGACTCTCCTACAATGAGCAGTTCTTC CTSSKPGLSYNEQFF
TRBJ1-1 TRBD1 TRBV4-2 NA TGTGCCAGCAGCCAAGGACAGGGCGCGGGGAACACTGAAGCTTTCTTT CASSQGQGAGNTEAFF
TRBJ2-3 NA TRBV27 NA TGTGCCATCGCACAGGGTTGGGTCACAGATACGCAGTATTTT CAIAQGWVTDTQYF
TRBJ2-3 NA TRBV2 NA TGTGCCAGCAGTGAGGACAGTTCGTGTGCAGATACGCAGTATTTT CASSEDSSCADTQYF
TRBJ2-3 NA TRBV28 NA TGTGCCAGCAGCTATGGGGGGACAGATACGCAGTATTTT CASSYGGTDTQYF